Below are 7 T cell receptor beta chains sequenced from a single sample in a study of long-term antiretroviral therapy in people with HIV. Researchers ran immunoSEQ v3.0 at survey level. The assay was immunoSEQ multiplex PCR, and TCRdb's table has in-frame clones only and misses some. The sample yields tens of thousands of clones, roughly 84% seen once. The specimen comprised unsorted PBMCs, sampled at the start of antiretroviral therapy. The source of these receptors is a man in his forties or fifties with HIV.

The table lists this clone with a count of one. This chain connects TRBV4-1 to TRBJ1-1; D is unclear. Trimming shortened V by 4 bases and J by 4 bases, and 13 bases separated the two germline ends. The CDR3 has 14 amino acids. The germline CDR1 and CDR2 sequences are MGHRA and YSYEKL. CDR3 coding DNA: TGCGCCAGCAGCCTCCCGGCTGGGAGCACTGAAGCTTTCTTT. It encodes CASSLPAGSTEAFF.

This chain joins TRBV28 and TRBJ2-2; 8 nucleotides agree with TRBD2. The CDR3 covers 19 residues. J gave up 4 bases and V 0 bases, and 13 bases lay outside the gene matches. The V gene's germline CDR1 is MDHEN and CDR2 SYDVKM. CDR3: CASSLWASGHPFSTGELFF. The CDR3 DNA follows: TGTGCCAGCAGTTTATGGGCTAGCGGGCACCCTTTTTCCACCGGGGAGCTGTTTTTT.

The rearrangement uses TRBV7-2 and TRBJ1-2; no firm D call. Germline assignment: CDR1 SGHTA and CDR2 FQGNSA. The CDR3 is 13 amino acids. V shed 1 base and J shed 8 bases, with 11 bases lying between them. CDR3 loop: CASSLDIVDGYTF. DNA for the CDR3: TGTGCCAGCAGCTTAGACATCGTAGACGGCTACACCTTC. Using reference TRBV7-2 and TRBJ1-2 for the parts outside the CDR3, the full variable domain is GAGVSQSPSNKVTEKGKDVELRCDPISGHTALYWYRQSLGQGLEFLIYFQGNSAPDKSGLPSDRFSAERTGGSVSTLTIQRTQQEDSAVYLCASSLDIVDGYTFGSGTRLTVV.

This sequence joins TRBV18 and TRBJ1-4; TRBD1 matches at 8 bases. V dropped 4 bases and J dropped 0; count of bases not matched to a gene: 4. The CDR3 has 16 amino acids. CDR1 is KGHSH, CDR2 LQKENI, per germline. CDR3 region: CASSRDRKTTNEKLFF. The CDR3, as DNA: TGTGCCAGCTCACGGGACAGGAAGACAACTAATGAAAAACTGTTTTTT.

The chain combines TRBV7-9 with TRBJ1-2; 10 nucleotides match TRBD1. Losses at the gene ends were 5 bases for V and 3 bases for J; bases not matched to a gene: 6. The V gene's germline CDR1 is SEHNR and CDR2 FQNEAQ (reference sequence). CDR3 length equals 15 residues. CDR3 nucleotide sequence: TGTGCCAGCAGCCCAGACAGGGGGCAATACTATGGCTACACCTTC. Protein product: CASSPDRGQYYGYTF.

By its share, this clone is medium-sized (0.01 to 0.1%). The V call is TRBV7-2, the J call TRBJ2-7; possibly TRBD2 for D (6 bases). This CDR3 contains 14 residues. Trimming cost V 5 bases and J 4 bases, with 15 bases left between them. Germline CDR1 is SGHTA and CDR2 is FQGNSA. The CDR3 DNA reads TGTGCCAGCAGCCACCGACGGGCGGGGTACGAGCAGTACTTC. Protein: CASSHRRAGYEQYF.

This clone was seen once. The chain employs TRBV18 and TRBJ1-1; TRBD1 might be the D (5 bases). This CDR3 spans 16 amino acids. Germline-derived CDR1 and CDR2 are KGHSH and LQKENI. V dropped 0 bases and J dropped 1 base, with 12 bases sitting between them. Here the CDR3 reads CASSPPTGGTNTEAFF. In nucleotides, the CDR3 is TGTGCCAGCTCACCACCGACGGGCGGGACGAACACTGAAGCTTTCTTT.